These 32 T cell receptor beta chains were all obtained from the same sample, sequenced in a study of blood T cell repertoires in COVID-19 (dated by TCRdb to 2019 to 2021). Library preparation was by the immunoSEQ multiplex PCR assay. TCRdb obtained this table from immuneACCESS and retained in-frame rearrangements with V and J assigned. These tables miss some clones; where compared with another copy, unresolved V genes account for less than half of the shortfall, and the remainder is unexplained. The sample yields 50,000 to 65,000 clones; approximately 92% were counted once. The ten largest clonotypes hold under 5% of the sample. Specimen: peripheral blood. The receptors originated from a man aged 55 to 69 with active COVID-19.

This clone appeared a single time. This sequence joins TRBV6-5 and TRBJ1-2, with 7 bases identical to TRBD1. CDR3 length: 14 amino acids. The germline gives CDR1 MNHEY, CDR2 SVGAGI. The J segment lost 2 bases and the V segment lost 7 bases, leaving 7 bases of the junction unmatched. For the CDR3, the DNA is TGTGCCAGCACAACGGGACAGACAAACTATGGCTACACCTTC. It yields the protein CASTTGQTNYGYTF.

The genes are TRBV28 and TRBJ2-2; 13 bases line up with TRBD2. In germline, CDR1 is MDHEN, CDR2 SYDVKM. Germline trimming cut 7 bases from V and 8 bases from J; bases unmatched to any gene: 13. The CDR3 is 17 amino acids. CDR3 sequence: CASILSGLAGVVGELFF. The CDR3, as DNA: TGTGCCAGCATATTGTCAGGACTAGCGGGAGTTGTGGGGGAGCTGTTTTTT.

This chain uses TRBV29-1 with TRBJ1-1, with 8 bases matching TRBD1. Germline V gene sequence: CDR1 SQVTM, CDR2 ANQGSEA. With 7 bases clipped from V and 4 bases from J, the junction kept 14 bases outside the gene matches. This CDR3 has 15 amino acids. In DNA, the CDR3 is TGCAGCGCCCAGGGGGGCAGGGGGCCTAGCACTGAAGCTTTCTTT. Its protein product is CSAQGGRGPSTEAFF. Full variable domain (rest looked up from reference TRBV29-1 and TRBJ1-1): SAVISQKPSRDICQRGTSLTIQCQVDSQVTMMFWYRQQPGQSLTLIATANQGSEATYESGFVIDKFPISRPNLTFSTLTVSNMSPEDSSIYLCSAQGGRGPSTEAFFGQGTRLTVV.

V gene TRBV18 combines with J gene TRBJ2-3; TRBD2 aligns across 13 bases. Germline values: CDR1 KGHSH, CDR2 LQKENI. Trimming took 5 bases from V and 5 from J; bases not matched to a gene: 10. The CDR3 spans 17 residues. The CDR3: CASSFAPGLAGIDTQYF. The CDR3 DNA follows: TGTGCCAGCTCATTTGCACCGGGACTAGCGGGGATAGATACGCAGTATTTT. The full variable domain, in which reference TRBV18 and TRBJ2-3 provide the parts outside the CDR3, is NAGVMQNPRHLVRRRGQEARLRCSPMKGHSHVYWYRQLPEEGLKFMVYLQKENIIDESGMPKERFSAEFPKEGPSILRIQQVVRGDSAAYFCASSFAPGLAGIDTQYFGPGTRLTVL.

The chain is built from TRBV15 and TRBJ2-3; 13 bases match TRBD2. The CDR3 has 16 amino acids. CDR1 is LNHNV and CDR2 is YYDKDF in the germline V gene (reference sequence). Germline trimming cut 5 bases from V and 6 bases from J; bases unmatched to any gene: 8. The CDR3 loop reads CATSQGLAGKADTQYF. Here the CDR3 DNA reads TGTGCCACCAGCCAGGGACTAGCGGGAAAAGCCGATACGCAGTATTTT.

The V call is TRBV28, the J call TRBJ2-7; TRBD2 matches at 9 bases. The germline V gene encodes CDR1 MDHEN and CDR2 SYDVKM. CDR3 length: 15 amino acids. V dropped 2 bases and J dropped 3; count of bases not matched to a gene: 5. As DNA, the CDR3 is TGTGCCAGCAGTTTAGCGGGAGGGGGACGCTACGAGCAGTACTTC. It codes for CASSLAGGGRYEQYF. Supplemented by reference TRBV28 and TRBJ2-7, the full variable domain reads DVKVTQSSRYLVKRTGEKVFLECVQDMDHENMFWYRQDPGLGLRLIYFSYDVKMKEKGDIPEGYSVSREKKERFSLILESASTNQTSMYLCASSLAGGGRYEQYFGPGTRLTVT.

The V gene is TRBV7-3, the J gene TRBJ2-3; the D gene is possibly TRBD2 (5 bases). The CDR3 is 15 residues long. The V end lost 2 bases, the J end lost 2 bases, and 11 bases lay between the germline ends. Looked up from germline, CDR1 is SGHTA and CDR2 is FQGTGA. In DNA, the CDR3 is TGTGCCAGCAGCTTATTTCCGGGGTCCACAGATACGCAGTATTTT. It encodes CASSLFPGSTDTQYF.

V is TRBV28 and J is TRBJ2-1; D not resolved. Germline-derived CDR1 and CDR2 are MDHEN and SYDVKM. This CDR3 has 14 residues. Trimming removed 3 bases from V and 5 bases from J, with 11 bases in between. For the CDR3, the DNA is TGTGCCAGCAGTTTCCTTTCCGAGAACAATGAGCAGTTCTTC. It translates to CASSFLSENNEQFF.

The V gene is TRBV7-9, the J gene TRBJ1-1; D may be TRBD1 (6 bases). The V end lost 8 bases, the J end lost 3 bases, and 16 bases lay between the germline ends. Germline CDR1 and CDR2: SEHNR and FQNEAQ (reference sequence). The length of the CDR3 is 14 residues. CDR3: CASSEPPGDTEAFF. As DNA, the CDR3 is TGTGCCAGCTCAGAGCCTCCAGGGGACACTGAAGCTTTCTTT.

This sequence joins TRBV28 and TRBJ1-1; 8 bases fit TRBD1. Germline V CDR1 and CDR2: MDHEN, SYDVKM. The CDR3 length is 15 residues. Trimming removed 5 bases from V and 2 bases from J; junction bases left unmatched: 7. This CDR3 is CASSGPDRGNTEAFF. DNA for the CDR3: TGTGCCAGCAGTGGCCCCGACAGGGGCAACACTGAAGCTTTCTTT.

V gene TRBV4-2 combines with J gene TRBJ2-7; 9 bases fit TRBD1. With 3 bases clipped from V and 3 bases from J, the junction kept 15 bases outside the gene matches. Germline-derived CDR1 and CDR2 are LGHNA and YNFKEQ. The CDR3 runs to 18 residues. The chain's CDR3 is CASSQEPLGQGRYYEQYF. The CDR3 DNA sequence: TGTGCCAGCAGCCAGGAACCTTTGGGACAGGGACGCTACTACGAGCAGTACTTC.

V is TRBV2 and J is TRBJ2-1; 10 nucleotides align to TRBD1. The CDR3 covers 19 residues. The germline V gene has CDR1 SNHLY and CDR2 FYNNEI. Trimming cost V 1 base and J 5 bases; bases outside gene matches: 14. The CDR3 region has the DNA TGTGCCAGCAGTGAAGGGACAGGGGGACGAGCGGGACTTAACAATGAGCAGTTCTTC. Translation: CASSEGTGGRAGLNNEQFF. Full variable domain (rest looked up from reference TRBV2 and TRBJ2-1): EPEVTQTPSHQVTQMGQEVILRCVPISNHLYFYWYRQILGQKVEFLVSFYNNEISEKSEIFDDQFSVERPDGSNFTLKIRSTKLEDSAMYFCASSEGTGGRAGLNNEQFFGPGTRLTVL.

This clone turned up a few times. The rearrangement joins TRBV18 to TRBJ2-2, with 9 bases fitting TRBD2. Germline V gives CDR1 KGHSH, CDR2 LQKENI. V was clipped by 2 bases and J by 0 bases; unmatched bases: 4. The CDR3 runs to 17 residues. In DNA, the CDR3 is TGTGCCAGCTCACCATCTAGCGGGACTACGAACACCGGGGAGCTGTTTTTT. Its protein product is CASSPSSGTTNTGELFF.

This sequence joins TRBV5-1 and TRBJ2-1; TRBD1 aligns across 8 bases. From germline, CDR1 is SGHRS and CDR2 YFSETQ. This CDR3 is 16 amino acids long. The trim removed 4 bases at V and 0 bases at J, leaving 6 bases unmatched. CDR3 in amino acids: CASSAGQASSYNEQFF. The CDR3 DNA reads as TGCGCCAGCAGCGCGGGACAGGCCAGCTCCTACAATGAGCAGTTCTTC.

The rearrangement uses TRBV6-6 and TRBJ1-6; the D gene is possibly TRBD1 (6 bases). Trimming removed 6 bases at V and 5 bases at J, with 17 bases between. This CDR3 region has 16 residues. From germline, CDR1 is MNHNY and CDR2 SVGAGI (reference sequence). The CDR3, as DNA: TGTGCCAGCAGCCCTGACAGGATAAACAATAATTCACCCCTCCACTTT. It translates to CASSPDRINNNSPLHF.

V usage is TRBV10-3 and J usage is TRBJ1-5; D gene ambiguous. Trimming removed 4 bases from V and 5 bases from J, with 9 bases in between. Germline V lookup: CDR1 ENHRY, CDR2 SYGVKD. CDR3 length: 13 amino acids. The CDR3 loop reads CAISGRGDQPQHF. The DNA of the CDR3 is TGTGCCATCAGTGGGCGGGGTGATCAGCCCCAGCATTTT.

This chain uses TRBV6-5 with TRBJ2-4, with a tentative D call TRBD1 (5 bases). Trimming pared 7 bases from V and 0 bases from J, leaving 10 bases between. Germline-derived CDR1 and CDR2 are MNHEY and SVGAGI. This CDR3 is built from 14 residues. Written as DNA, the CDR3 is TGTGCCAGCAAGTCAGGGCTAGCCAAAAACATTCAGTACTTC. It is translated as CASKSGLAKNIQYF.

The chain links TRBV5-1 to TRBJ2-1; TRBD1 matches 9 bases. With V trimmed by 5 bases and J by 7 bases, 7 bases remained unmatched. There are 14 residues in the CDR3. CDR1 and CDR2 from the germline V gene are SGHRS and YFSETQ. DNA for the CDR3: TGCGCCAGCAGGGACGGGACAGGGATTAATGAGCAGTTCTTC. It encodes CASRDGTGINEQFF.

The chain carries TRBV28 and TRBJ2-2; a weak D match, TRBD1 (5 bases). The germline CDR1 and CDR2 sequences are MDHEN and SYDVKM. CDR3 length equals 15 residues. V was cut by 7 bases and J by 3 bases, with 15 bases left in between. The CDR3 DNA reads TGTGCCAGCATCCCCGTGGGGCCGTACACCGGGGAGCTGTTTTTT. This translates into CASIPVGPYTGELFF.

The chain carries TRBV6-6 and TRBJ1-5; no reliable D call. CDR1 and CDR2 (germline): MNHNY, SVGAGI (reference sequence). With 0 bases removed from V and 4 bases from J, the gap between germline ends came to 13 bases. The length of the CDR3 is 16 residues. CDR3 sequence (DNA): TGTGCCAGCAGTTACTCAGCCGGACTAAGTAATCAGCCCCAGCATTTT. Protein sequence: CASSYSAGLSNQPQHF.

The V gene is TRBV28, the J gene TRBJ1-5; TRBD1 might be the D (5 bases). V dropped 1 base and J dropped 1 base, with 14 bases sitting between them. The germline gives CDR1 MDHEN, CDR2 SYDVKM. The CDR3 is 17 residues long. CDR3 nucleotides: TGTGCCAGCAGTTTATCCCAGGCAGGGTGGAGCAATCAGCCCCAGCATTTT. Amino acids: CASSLSQAGWSNQPQHF.

The chain uses TRBV2 and TRBJ1-2; D gene ambiguous. V lost 3 bases and J lost 0, with 5 bases in between. The CDR3 has 13 amino acids. Germline CDR1 reads SNHLY; CDR2 reads FYNNEI. The CDR3 sequence: CASSDEANYGYTF. The CDR3 bases are TGTGCCAGCAGTGACGAGGCTAACTATGGCTACACCTTC.

The chain joins TRBV28 to TRBJ2-2; D may be TRBD2 (5 bases). CDR1 is MDHEN, CDR2 SYDVKM, per germline. Deletions cut 7 bases from V and 7 bases from J, with 25 bases between. The CDR3 has 17 residues. The CDR3 loop reads CASTQALRRARGGELFF. The CDR3 DNA reads TGTGCCAGCACCCAAGCTCTTAGACGGGCCCGGGGCGGGGAGCTGTTTTTT.

The chain employs TRBV28 and TRBJ2-7, with 8 bases aligning to TRBD2. This CDR3 spans 15 amino acids. The germline CDR1 and CDR2 sequences are MDHEN and SYDVKM. V shed 6 bases and J 0 bases; nucleotides not matched to a gene: 7. CDR3 region: CASRSLADFSYEQYF. CDR3 nucleotide sequence: TGTGCCAGCAGATCACTAGCGGACTTCTCCTACGAGCAGTACTTC.

This CDR3 reads CASITGLRFF. CDR3 bases: TGCGCCAGTATTACAGGGTTACGGTTCTTC. The J gene is TRBJ2-1, the V gene TRBV10-1; TRBD1 is a possible D gene (6 bases). Germline assignment: CDR1 WNHNN and CDR2 SYGVQD (reference sequence). Deletions cut 9 bases from V and 15 bases from J, with 15 bases between. The CDR3 runs 10 residues.

This clone was detected once. The V gene is TRBV2, the J gene TRBJ2-5, with 8 bases aligning to TRBD1. CDR1 and CDR2 from the germline V gene are SNHLY and FYNNEI. The trim removed 4 bases at V and 4 bases at J, leaving 5 bases unmatched. The CDR3 extends over 14 amino acids. This CDR3 is CASSANRGSETQYF. CDR3 coding DNA: TGTGCCAGCAGTGCAAACAGGGGGTCAGAGACCCAGTACTTC.

The J gene is TRBJ2-5, the V gene TRBV14, with TRBD2 matching 10 bases. This CDR3 has 15 residues. J was trimmed by 5 bases and V by 1 base; bases with no gene match: 4. Germline V CDR1 and CDR2: SGHDN, FVKESK. CDR3 DNA: TGTGCCAGCAGCCAAGGGGTGACTAGCGGGGAGACCCAGTACTTC. Protein product: CASSQGVTSGETQYF.

This clone was counted a few times. The rearrangement joins TRBV20-1 to TRBJ2-3; TRBD2 matches at 10 bases. The CDR3 has 11 amino acids. V lost 5 bases, J lost 14 bases, and 7 bases stayed unmatched. Germline V gives CDR1 DFQATT, CDR2 SNEGSKA (reference sequence). In DNA, the CDR3 is TGCAGTGCTTCACAGCGGGAGGGCCGGTATTTT. It translates to CSASQREGRYF.

The CDR3 loop is CASSPGQGNYGYTF. CDR3 coding DNA: TGTGCCAGCAGCCCGGGACAGGGGAACTATGGCTACACCTTC. The chain recombines TRBV5-4 with TRBJ1-2; 10 bases fit TRBD1. The germline CDR1 and CDR2 sequences are SGHNT and YYREEE (reference sequence). The CDR3 is 14 residues long. J gave up 2 bases and V 4 bases, and 2 bases lay outside the gene matches.

The DNA of the CDR3 is TGTGCCAGCAGCGGCGGACAGGGCCTCACGGGCTACACCTTC. Translating it yields CASSGGQGLTGYTF. The chain carries TRBV5-4 and TRBJ1-2; 8 bases are a match to TRBD1. The V gene's germline CDR1 is SGHNT and CDR2 YYREEE (reference sequence). The CDR3 consists of 14 residues. The J segment lost 8 bases and the V segment lost 4 bases, leaving 10 bases of the junction unmatched.

This sequence joins TRBV7-3 and TRBJ2-2; weak D call: TRBD1 (6 bases). CDR1 and CDR2 (germline): SGHTA, FQGTGA. Trimming shortened V by 3 bases and J by 1 base, and 9 bases separated the two germline ends. The CDR3 is made up of 15 amino acids. The chain's CDR3 is CASSLMTGNTGELFF. CDR3 in DNA: TGTGCCAGCAGCTTGATGACAGGGAACACCGGGGAGCTGTTTTTT. The variable domain in full, with the rest retrieved from reference TRBV7-3 and TRBJ2-2, is GAGVSQTPSNKVTEKGKYVELRCDPISGHTALYWYRQSLGQGPEFLIYFQGTGAADDSGLPNDRFFAVRPEGSVSTLKIQRTERGDSAVYLCASSLMTGNTGELFFGEGSRLTVL.

The genes are TRBV3-1 (or the pseudogene TRBV3-2) and TRBJ2-2; maybe TRBD2 (5 bases). The V gene lost 4 bases and the J gene lost 5 bases, with 5 bases spanning the gap. The CDR3 spans 12 residues. The germline V gene has CDR1 LGHDT and CDR2 YNNKEL (reference sequence). The CDR3 DNA follows: TGTGCCAGCAGCCCGGGGACCGGGGAGCTGTTTTTT. Translating gives CASSPGTGELFF.